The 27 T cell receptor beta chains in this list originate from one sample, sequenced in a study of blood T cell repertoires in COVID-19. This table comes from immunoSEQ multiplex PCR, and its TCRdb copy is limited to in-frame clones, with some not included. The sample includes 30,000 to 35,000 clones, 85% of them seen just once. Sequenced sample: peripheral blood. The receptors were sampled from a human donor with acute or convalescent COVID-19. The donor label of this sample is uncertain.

The CDR3 sequence: CASSPRGGRGSGTEAFF. The CDR3 DNA reads as TGTGCCAGCAGTCCCCGAGGGGGAAGGGGGAGTGGGACTGAAGCTTTCTTT. This rearrangement joins TRBV6-6 to TRBJ1-1; D perhaps matches TRBD1 (6 bases). Trimming stripped 5 bases from V and 5 bases from J, with 24 bases between. Looked up from germline, CDR1 is MNHNY and CDR2 is SVGAGI (reference sequence). The CDR3 runs to 17 residues.

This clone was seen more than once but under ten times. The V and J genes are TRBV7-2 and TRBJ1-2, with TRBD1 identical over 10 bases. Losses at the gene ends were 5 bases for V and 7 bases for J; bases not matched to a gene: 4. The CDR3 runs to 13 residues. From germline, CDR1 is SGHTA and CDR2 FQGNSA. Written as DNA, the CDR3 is TGTGCCAGCAGCCTAGACAGGGGGCTTGGCTACACCTTC. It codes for CASSLDRGLGYTF.

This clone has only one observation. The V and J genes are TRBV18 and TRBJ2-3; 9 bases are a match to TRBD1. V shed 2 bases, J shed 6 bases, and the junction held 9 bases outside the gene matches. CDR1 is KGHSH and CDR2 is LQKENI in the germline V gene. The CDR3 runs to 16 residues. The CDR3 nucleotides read TGTGCCAGCTCACCAGCGGTTGGACAGGGGTCGGATACGCAGTATTTT. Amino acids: CASSPAVGQGSDTQYF. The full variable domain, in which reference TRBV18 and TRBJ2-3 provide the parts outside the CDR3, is NAGVMQNPRHLVRRRGQEARLRCSPMKGHSHVYWYRQLPEEGLKFMVYLQKENIIDESGMPKERFSAEFPKEGPSILRIQQVVRGDSAAYFCASSPAVGQGSDTQYFGPGTRLTVL.

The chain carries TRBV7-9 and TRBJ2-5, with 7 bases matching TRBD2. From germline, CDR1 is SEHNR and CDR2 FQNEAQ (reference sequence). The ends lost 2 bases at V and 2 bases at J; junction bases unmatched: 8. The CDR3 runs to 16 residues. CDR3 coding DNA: TGTGCCAGCAGCTTAAGTCCTAGCGGAGGACAAGAGACCCAGTACTTC. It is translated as CASSLSPSGGQETQYF. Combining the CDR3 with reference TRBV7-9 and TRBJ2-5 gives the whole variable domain DTGVSQNPRHKITKRGQNVTFRCDPISEHNRLYWYRQTLGQGPEFLTYFQNEAQLEKSRLLSDRFSAERPKGSFSTLEIQRTEQGDSAMYLCASSLSPSGGQETQYFGPGTRLLVL.

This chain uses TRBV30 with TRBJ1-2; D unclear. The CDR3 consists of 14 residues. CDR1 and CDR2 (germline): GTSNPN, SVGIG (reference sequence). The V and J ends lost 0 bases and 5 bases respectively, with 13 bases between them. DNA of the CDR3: TGTGCCTGGAGTGTTTCGGGGTTTGGGTATGGCTACACCTTC. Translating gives CAWSVSGFGYGYTF.

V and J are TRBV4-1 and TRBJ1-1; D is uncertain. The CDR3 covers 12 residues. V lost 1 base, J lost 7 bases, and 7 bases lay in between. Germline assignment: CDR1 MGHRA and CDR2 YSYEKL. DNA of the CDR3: TGCGCCAGCAGCCAAGGGCAACGTGAAGCTTTCTTT. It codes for CASSQGQREAFF.

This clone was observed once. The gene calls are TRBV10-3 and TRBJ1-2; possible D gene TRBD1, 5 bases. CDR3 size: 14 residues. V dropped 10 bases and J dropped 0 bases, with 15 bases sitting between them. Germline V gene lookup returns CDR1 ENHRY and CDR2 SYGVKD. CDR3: CANNGGTSNYGYTF. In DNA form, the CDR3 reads TGTGCCAACAATGGGGGGACTTCTAACTATGGCTACACCTTC.

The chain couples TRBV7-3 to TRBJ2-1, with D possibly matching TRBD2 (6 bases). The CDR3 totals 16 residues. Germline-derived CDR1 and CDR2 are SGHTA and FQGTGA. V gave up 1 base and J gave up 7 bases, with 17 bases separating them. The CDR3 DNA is TGTGCCAGCAGCTTAATCTCCGGGAGTCGAGTAAATGAGCAGTTCTTC. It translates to CASSLISGSRVNEQFF.

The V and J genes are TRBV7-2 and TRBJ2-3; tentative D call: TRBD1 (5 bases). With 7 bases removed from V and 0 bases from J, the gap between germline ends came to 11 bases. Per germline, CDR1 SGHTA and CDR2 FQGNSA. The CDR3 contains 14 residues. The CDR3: CASTVRGSTDTQYF. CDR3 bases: TGTGCCAGCACCGTTAGGGGTAGCACAGATACGCAGTATTTT. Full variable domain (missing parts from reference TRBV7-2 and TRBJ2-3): GAGVSQSPSNKVTEKGKDVELRCDPISGHTALYWYRQSLGQGLEFLIYFQGNSAPDKSGLPSDRFSAERTGGSVSTLTIQRTQQEDSAVYLCASTVRGSTDTQYFGPGTRLTVL.

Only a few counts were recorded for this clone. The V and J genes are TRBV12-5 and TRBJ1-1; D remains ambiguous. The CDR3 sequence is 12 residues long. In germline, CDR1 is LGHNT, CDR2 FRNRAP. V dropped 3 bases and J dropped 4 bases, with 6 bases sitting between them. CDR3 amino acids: CASGFELTEAFF. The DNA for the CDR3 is TGTGCTAGTGGTTTCGAACTCACTGAAGCTTTCTTT.

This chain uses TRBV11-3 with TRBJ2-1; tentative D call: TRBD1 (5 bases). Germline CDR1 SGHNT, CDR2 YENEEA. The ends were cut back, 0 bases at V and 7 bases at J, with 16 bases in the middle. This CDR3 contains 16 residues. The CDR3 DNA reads TGTGCCAGCAGCTTAGAGGGGCAGAACCCATGGAATGAGCAGTTCTTC. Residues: CASSLEGQNPWNEQFF.

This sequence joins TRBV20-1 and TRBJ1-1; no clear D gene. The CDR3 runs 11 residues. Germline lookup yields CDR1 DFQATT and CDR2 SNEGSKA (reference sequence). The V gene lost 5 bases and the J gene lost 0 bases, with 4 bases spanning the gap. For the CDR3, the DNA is TGCAGTGCTGTCGTGAACACTGAAGCTTTCTTT. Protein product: CSAVVNTEAFF.

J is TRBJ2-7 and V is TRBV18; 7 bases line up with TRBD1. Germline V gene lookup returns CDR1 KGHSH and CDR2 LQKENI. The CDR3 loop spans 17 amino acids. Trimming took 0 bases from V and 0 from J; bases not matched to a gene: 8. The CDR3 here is CASSPPRRRGSSYEQYF. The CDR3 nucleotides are TGTGCCAGCTCACCACCCCGGCGCAGGGGGAGCTCCTACGAGCAGTACTTC.

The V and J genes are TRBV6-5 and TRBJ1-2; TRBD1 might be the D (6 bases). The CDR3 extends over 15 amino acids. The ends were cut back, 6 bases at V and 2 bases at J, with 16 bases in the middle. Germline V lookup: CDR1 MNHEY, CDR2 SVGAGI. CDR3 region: CASSLEGGVNYGYTF. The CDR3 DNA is TGTGCCAGCAGCCTCGAAGGGGGGGTAAACTATGGCTACACCTTC.

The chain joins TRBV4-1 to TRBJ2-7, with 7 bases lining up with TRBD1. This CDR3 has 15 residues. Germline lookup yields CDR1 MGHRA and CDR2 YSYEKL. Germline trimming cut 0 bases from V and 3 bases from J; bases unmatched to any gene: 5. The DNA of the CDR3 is TGCGCCAGCAGCCAAGAACAGGGGAGTATCTACGAGCAGTACTTC. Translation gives CASSQEQGSIYEQYF.

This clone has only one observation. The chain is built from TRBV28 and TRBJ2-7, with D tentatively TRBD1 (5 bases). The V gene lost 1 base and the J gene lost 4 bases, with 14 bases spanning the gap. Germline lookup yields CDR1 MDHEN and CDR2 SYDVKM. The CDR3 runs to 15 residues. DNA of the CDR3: TGTGCCAGCAGTTTATCCAGGGTGGGGTCTTACGAGCAGTACTTC. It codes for CASSLSRVGSYEQYF.

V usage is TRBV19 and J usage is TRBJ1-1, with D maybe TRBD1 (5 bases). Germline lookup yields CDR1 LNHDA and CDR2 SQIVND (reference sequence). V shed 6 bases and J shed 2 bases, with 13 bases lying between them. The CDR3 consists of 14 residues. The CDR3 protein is CASSPGGVNTEAFF. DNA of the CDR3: TGTGCCAGTAGCCCGGGGGGGGTTAACACTGAAGCTTTCTTT.

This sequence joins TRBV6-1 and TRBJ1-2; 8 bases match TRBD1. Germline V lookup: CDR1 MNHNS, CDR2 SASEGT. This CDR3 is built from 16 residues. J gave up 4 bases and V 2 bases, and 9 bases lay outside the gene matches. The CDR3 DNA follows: TGTGCCAGCAGTGAAAGGGACAGGAGAACCTCCTATGGCTACACCTTC. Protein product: CASSERDRRTSYGYTF.

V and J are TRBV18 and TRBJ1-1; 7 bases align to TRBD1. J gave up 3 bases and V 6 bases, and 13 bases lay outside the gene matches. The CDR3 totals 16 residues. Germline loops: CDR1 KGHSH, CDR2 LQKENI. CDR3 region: CASSRKTGTVDTEAFF. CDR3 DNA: TGTGCCAGCTCCCGAAAAACCGGGACAGTGGACACTGAAGCTTTCTTT.

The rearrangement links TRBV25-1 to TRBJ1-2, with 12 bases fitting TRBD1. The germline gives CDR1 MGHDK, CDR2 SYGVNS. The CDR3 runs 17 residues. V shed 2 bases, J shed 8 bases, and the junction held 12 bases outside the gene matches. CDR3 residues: CASSEGGTGGELSGYTF. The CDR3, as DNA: TGTGCCAGCAGTGAAGGGGGGACAGGGGGCGAGTTGTCGGGCTACACCTTC.

The CDR3 DNA reads as TGCGCCAGCAGCCAAGAAAAACGAGGGAGAGACTATGGCTACACCTTC. The encoded protein is CASSQEKRGRDYGYTF. The rearrangement uses TRBV4-3 and TRBJ1-2; D call uncertain. The CDR3 contains 16 residues. V was clipped by 0 bases and J by 3 bases, with 14 bases between them. CDR1 and CDR2 (germline): LGHNA, YSLEER.

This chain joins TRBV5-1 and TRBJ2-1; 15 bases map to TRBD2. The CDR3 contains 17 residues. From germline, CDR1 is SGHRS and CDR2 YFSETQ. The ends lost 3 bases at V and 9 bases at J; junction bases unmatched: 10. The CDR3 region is CASSSDPGLAGGSEQFF. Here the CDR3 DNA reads TGCGCCAGCAGCTCTGACCCCGGACTAGCGGGAGGGAGTGAGCAGTTCTTC.

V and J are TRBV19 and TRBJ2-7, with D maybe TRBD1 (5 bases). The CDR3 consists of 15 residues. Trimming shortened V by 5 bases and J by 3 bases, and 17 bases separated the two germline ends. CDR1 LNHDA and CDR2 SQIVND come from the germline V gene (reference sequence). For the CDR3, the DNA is TGTGCCAGTAGTGGGGCATGGGTCGGCGGCTACGAGCAGTACTTC. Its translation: CASSGAWVGGYEQYF. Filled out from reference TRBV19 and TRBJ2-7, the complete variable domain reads DGGITQSPKYLFRKEGQNVTLSCEQNLNHDAMYWYRQDPGQGLRLIYYSQIVNDFQKGDIAEGYSVSREKKESFPLTVTSAQKNPTAFYLCASSGAWVGGYEQYFGPGTRLTVT.

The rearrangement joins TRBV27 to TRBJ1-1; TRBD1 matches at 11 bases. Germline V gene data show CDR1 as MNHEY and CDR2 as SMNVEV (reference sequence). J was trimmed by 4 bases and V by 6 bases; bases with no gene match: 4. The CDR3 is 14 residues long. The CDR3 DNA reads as TGTGCCAGCAGGTGGGACAGGGGGGTCACTGAAGCTTTCTTT. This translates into CASRWDRGVTEAFF.

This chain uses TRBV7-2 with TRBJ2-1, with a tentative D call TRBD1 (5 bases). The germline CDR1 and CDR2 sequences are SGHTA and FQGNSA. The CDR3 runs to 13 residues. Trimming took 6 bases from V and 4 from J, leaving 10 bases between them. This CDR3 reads CASRGPIYNEQFF. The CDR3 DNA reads TGTGCCAGCAGGGGGCCAATATACAATGAGCAGTTCTTC.

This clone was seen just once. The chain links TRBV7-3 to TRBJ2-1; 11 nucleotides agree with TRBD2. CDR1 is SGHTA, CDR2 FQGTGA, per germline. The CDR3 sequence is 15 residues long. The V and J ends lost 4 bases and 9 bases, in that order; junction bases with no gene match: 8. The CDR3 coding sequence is TGTGCCAGCAGCTCAACTAGCGGGGGCCACAGTGAGCAGTTCTTC. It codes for CASSSTSGGHSEQFF.

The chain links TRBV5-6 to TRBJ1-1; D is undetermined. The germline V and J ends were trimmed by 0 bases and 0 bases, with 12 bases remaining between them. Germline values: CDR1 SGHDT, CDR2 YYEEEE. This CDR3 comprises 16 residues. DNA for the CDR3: TGTGCCAGCAGCTTGGAGCGAAGTATTTTGAACACTGAAGCTTTCTTT. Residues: CASSLERSILNTEAFF.